The source of this TCR beta chain is a study of somatic mutations in cytotoxic T cells in rheumatoid arthritis. Study overall: Purity of nearly 100% was reached when some V beta antibody-stained T-cell populations were flow-sorted, including V beta1+ cells sequenced for TCRB.

Only in-frame clones appear in the TCRdb table, and some are missing; sequencing was by immunoSEQ multiplex PCR. The table includes about 18,000 clones, about 81% detected once. The clonotype originates from an adult with rheumatoid arthritis. Input material: CD8+ T cells sorted from blood.

The CDR3 reads CASSQASTGPQHF. CDR3 nucleotides: TGCGCCAGCAGCCAAGCCAGTACAGGACCCCAGCATTTT. This chain links TRBV4-3 with TRBJ1-5; weak D call: TRBD1 (5 bases). V shed 1 base and J shed 10 bases, with 11 bases lying between them. Germline-derived CDR1 and CDR2 are LGHNA and YSLEER. CDR3 length equals 13 residues.